These 29 T cell receptor beta chains originate from one sample sequenced in a study of shared clonotypes between healthy human individuals. The assay was immunoSEQ multiplex PCR, and TCRdb's table has in-frame clones only and misses some. Here the sample spans around 450,000 clones, 70% to 80% being singletons. Sequenced input: PBMCs. The receptors stem from a woman in her thirties or forties in good health. Some clones in this sample may be carry-over from other donors' samples.

The chain links TRBV7-2 to TRBJ2-1; 7 nucleotides match TRBD1. Trimming took 5 bases from V and 3 from J; bases not matched to a gene: 4. From germline, CDR1 is SGHTA and CDR2 FQGNSA. CDR3 length: 14 amino acids. For the CDR3, the DNA is TGTGCCAGCAGCCTGGACAGGTTCTACAATGAGCAGTTCTTC. This codes for CASSLDRFYNEQFF.

The chain links TRBV7-2 to TRBJ2-1; TRBD2 aligns across 7 bases. Germline CDR1 and CDR2: SGHTA and FQGNSA. Germline trimming cut 6 bases from V and 2 bases from J; bases unmatched to any gene: 4. This CDR3 comprises 14 residues. CDR3 in amino acids: CASRLTSAYNEQFF. The CDR3 bases are TGTGCCAGCAGGCTAACTAGCGCCTACAATGAGCAGTTCTTC.

Regarding this clone: This sample includes further DNA sequences coding for the same CDR3. This chain joins TRBV7-3 and TRBJ2-1, with D possibly being TRBD1 (5 bases). Germline loops: CDR1 SGHTA, CDR2 FQGTGA. With 5 bases removed from V and 5 bases from J, the gap between germline ends came to 10 bases. This CDR3 region has 13 residues. The CDR3 sequence is CASSPGPNNEQFF. The DNA for the CDR3 is TGTGCCAGCAGCCCAGGGCCGAACAATGAGCAGTTCTTC.

The chain is built from TRBV7-2 and TRBJ2-7; D unresolved. Trimming took 6 bases from V and 0 from J, leaving 9 bases between them. This CDR3 is 13 amino acids long. CDR1 and CDR2 (germline): SGHTA, FQGNSA. The CDR3 is CASSLYYSYEQYF. The CDR3 DNA is TGTGCCAGCAGTCTTTACTACTCCTACGAGCAGTACTTC.

The CDR3: CASSYYREYGYTF. CDR3 DNA: TGTGCCAGCAGTTACTACAGGGAGTATGGCTACACCTTC. The genes are TRBV28 and TRBJ1-2, with a weak D call TRBD1 (6 bases). CDR3 length equals 13 residues. Germline lookup yields CDR1 MDHEN and CDR2 SYDVKM. Trimming cost V 4 bases and J 5 bases, with 11 bases left between them.

In the case of this clone: Different DNA sequences within this sample yield the same CDR3. The rearrangement joins TRBV9 to TRBJ2-1; no firm D call. V dropped 0 bases and J dropped 6 bases, with 7 bases sitting between them. The CDR3 sequence is 13 residues long. CDR1 is SGDLS, CDR2 YYNGEE, per germline. In DNA, the CDR3 is TGTGCCAGCAGCGTAGGTTGGGGCAATGAGCAGTTCTTC. It is translated as CASSVGWGNEQFF.

V is TRBV5-4 and J is TRBJ2-5, with D perhaps given as TRBD1 or TRBD2 (5 bases each). The germline V gene encodes CDR1 SGHNT and CDR2 YYREEE (reference sequence). V dropped 6 bases and J dropped 5 bases, with 20 bases sitting between them. The CDR3 covers 15 residues. The CDR3 spells CASTGQDTTGETQYF. The DNA of the CDR3 is TGTGCCAGCACGGGGCAGGATACCACGGGCGAGACCCAGTACTTC.

The chain links TRBV28 to TRBJ2-7, with D uncertain. V was shortened by 4 bases and J by 3 bases, with 7 bases between the two germline ends. This CDR3 is 12 amino acids long. Germline CDR1 MDHEN, CDR2 SYDVKM. CDR3: CASSSGYYEQYF. The CDR3 nucleotides are TGTGCCAGCAGTTCCGGCTACTACGAGCAGTACTTC.

The V gene is TRBV27, the J gene TRBJ2-7, with D possibly matching TRBD2 (5 bases). CDR3 length: 12 amino acids. The germline V gene has CDR1 MNHEY and CDR2 SMNVEV (reference sequence). Trimming pared 4 bases from V and 11 bases from J, leaving 15 bases between. CDR3 sequence: CASSWVSGCKYF. CDR3 in DNA: TGTGCCAGCAGTTGGGTTTCGGGGTGCAAGTACTTC.

The rearrangement uses TRBV18 and TRBJ1-4; the D gene is possibly TRBD1 (6 bases). Germline lookup yields CDR1 KGHSH and CDR2 LQKENI. This CDR3 contains 15 residues. Trimming stripped 3 bases from V and 8 bases from J, with 16 bases between. The CDR3 loop reads CASSPRGGRREKLFF. For the CDR3, the DNA is TGTGCCAGCTCACCCCGGGGGGGGCGTCGGGAAAAACTGTTTTTT.

This clone was picked up many times. The J gene is TRBJ2-1, the V gene TRBV4-2; 8 positions agree with TRBD2. Germline CDR1 LGHNA, CDR2 YNFKEQ. V trimming: 0 bases; J trimming: 7 bases; junction bases outside the gene matches: 17. The CDR3 has 19 amino acids. DNA of the CDR3: TGTGCCAGCAGCCAAGAATCCGGGACTAGGGACATCGGCGGGAATGAGCAGTTCTTC. This gives the protein CASSQESGTRDIGGNEQFF.

The chain joins TRBV27 to TRBJ2-1; D unresolved. There are 13 residues in the CDR3. The germline gives CDR1 MNHEY, CDR2 SMNVEV (reference sequence). The V and J ends lost 11 bases and 8 bases respectively, with 19 bases between them. The CDR3 DNA follows: TGTGCCGCGGAGCCTCTAGTGGGCCATGAGCAGTTCTTC. It specifies CAAEPLVGHEQFF.

Concerning this clone: Different DNA sequences within this sample yield the same CDR3. The chain carries TRBV7-2 and TRBJ2-7, with D possibly being TRBD1 or TRBD2 (5 bases each). Germline CDR1 and CDR2: SGHTA and FQGNSA. The CDR3 runs to 14 residues. With 4 bases removed from V and 1 base from J, the gap between germline ends came to 11 bases. The CDR3 DNA is TGTGCCAGCAGCTCCCGGGACGGGTCCTACGAGCAGTACTTC. It yields the protein CASSSRDGSYEQYF.

The gene calls are TRBV29-1 and TRBJ2-5; TRBD1 matches 7 bases. The ends lost 4 bases at V and 4 bases at J; junction bases unmatched: 6. There are 13 residues in the CDR3. Germline V gene sequence: CDR1 SQVTM, CDR2 ANQGSEA. The CDR3 DNA is TGCAGCGTTGCCCCGGGACAGTCAGAGACCCAGTACTTC. It encodes CSVAPGQSETQYF.

J is TRBJ2-3 and V is TRBV11-3, with D possibly being TRBD2 (6 bases). Germline V gene data show CDR1 as SGHNT and CDR2 as YENEEA. The V end was cut by 1 base, the J end by 0 bases, with 11 bases between. The CDR3 runs to 16 residues. This chain's CDR3 is CASSLGWGESTDTQYF. The DNA for the CDR3 is TGTGCCAGCAGCTTAGGATGGGGGGAGAGCACAGATACGCAGTATTTT.

This chain uses TRBV4-2 with TRBJ1-1, with D perhaps matching TRBD1 (6 bases). From germline, CDR1 is LGHNA and CDR2 YNFKEQ. V lost 8 bases and J lost 4, with 11 bases in between. The CDR3 runs 12 residues. The CDR3 is CASHREGTEAFF. In DNA, the CDR3 is TGTGCCAGCCACAGGGAGGGCACTGAAGCTTTCTTT.

The chain couples TRBV7-8 to TRBJ1-3; D gene uncertain. Trimming shortened V by 8 bases and J by 9 bases, and 14 bases separated the two germline ends. Germline loops: CDR1 SGHVS, CDR2 FQNEAQ. CDR3 length: 12 residues. The CDR3 nucleotides read TGTGCCAGCGGCCAAAGTAGTCCCACCATATATTTT. Translating it yields CASGQSSPTIYF.

A single count supports this clone. The chain combines TRBV6-5 with TRBJ1-2; D may be TRBD1 (6 bases). Germline lookup yields CDR1 MNHEY and CDR2 SVGAGI. The CDR3 covers 16 residues. Trimming pared 0 bases from V and 3 bases from J, leaving 14 bases between. The chain's CDR3 is CASSYSQGPSYYGYTF. The CDR3 DNA follows: TGTGCCAGCAGTTACTCCCAGGGGCCCAGCTACTATGGCTACACCTTC.

In regard to this clone: The sample contains more than one DNA sequence encoding this CDR3. The chain joins TRBV9 to TRBJ2-7; D ambiguous. Between the trimmed V and J ends, which lost 0 bases and 0 bases, there was a span of 7 bases. CDR1 and CDR2 from the germline V gene are SGDLS and YYNGEE. The CDR3 has 14 residues. CDR3 protein: CASSVDGNSYEQYF. The DNA for the CDR3 is TGTGCCAGCAGCGTAGATGGGAACTCCTACGAGCAGTACTTC.

With respect to this clone: This may be a read error, as it is one base from a much larger clone. The J gene is TRBJ2-3, the V gene TRBV4-2, with unresolved D. The V and J ends lost 0 bases and 3 bases respectively, with 4 bases between them. The CDR3 length is 13 residues. CDR1 LGHNA and CDR2 YNFKEQ come from the germline V gene. The CDR3 is CASSQERTDTQYF. The CDR3 DNA reads as TGTGCCAGCAGCCAAGAGAGGACAGATACGCAGTATTTT.

The chain joins TRBV5-1 to TRBJ1-1; D unresolved. V lost 0 bases and J lost 4, with 10 bases in between. CDR3 length equals 14 residues. Germline V gene lookup returns CDR1 SGHRS and CDR2 YFSETQ. The CDR3 loop is CASSLAGGLTEAFF. CDR3 coding DNA: TGCGCCAGCAGCTTGGCCGGAGGGCTCACTGAAGCTTTCTTT.

This clone was observed once. This chain connects TRBV29-1 to TRBJ2-1, with 12 positions matching TRBD2. The length of the CDR3 is 15 residues. Looked up from germline, CDR1 is SQVTM and CDR2 is ANQGSEA. J was trimmed by 9 bases and V by 1 base; bases with no gene match: 7. The CDR3 is CSVEVLAGGEGEQFF. The CDR3 DNA is TGCAGCGTTGAAGTACTAGCGGGAGGTGAAGGTGAGCAGTTCTTC.

The rearrangement uses TRBV30 and TRBJ1-6; D remains ambiguous. Trimming removed 1 base at V and 0 bases at J, with 7 bases between. The CDR3 is 15 amino acids. CDR1 GTSNPN and CDR2 SVGIG come from the germline V gene (reference sequence). The CDR3 loop is CAWSELSSYNSPLHF. CDR3 nucleotide sequence: TGTGCCTGGAGTGAGTTGAGCTCCTATAATTCACCCCTCCACTTT.

As for this clone: Other DNA sequences within the sample encode an identical CDR3. This chain connects TRBV7-2 to TRBJ1-3; a possible D gene is TRBD1 (6 bases). The CDR3 extends over 15 amino acids. From germline, CDR1 is SGHTA and CDR2 FQGNSA. V shed 3 bases and J shed 3 bases, with 12 bases lying between them. The CDR3 here is CASSLETGSGNTIYF. CDR3 DNA: TGTGCCAGCAGCTTGGAAACAGGGAGTGGAAACACCATATATTTT.

The rearrangement uses TRBV2 and TRBJ2-5; 8 nucleotides agree with TRBD2. The end of the DNA is better explained by TRBJ2-7, so the J call may be wrong. CDR1 is SNHLY, CDR2 FYNNEI, per germline. The CDR3 loop spans 16 amino acids. CDR3 region: CASTPGPSGSGYEQYF. The CDR3 nucleotides are TGTGCCAGCACACCGGGCCCCAGCGGGAGTGGCTACGAGCAGTACTTC.

The chain recombines TRBV7-2 with TRBJ1-1; 9 bases agree with TRBD1. Germline CDR1 reads SGHTA; CDR2 reads FQGNSA. Losses at the gene ends were 5 bases for V and 8 bases for J; bases not matched to a gene: 9. The CDR3 length is 14 residues. The CDR3: CASSLRRDRAEAFF. CDR3 nucleotide sequence: TGTGCCAGCAGCCTAAGACGGGACAGGGCAGAAGCTTTCTTT.

V and J are TRBV5-1 and TRBJ2-7; TRBD2 matches at 7 bases. Germline CDR1 is SGHRS and CDR2 is YFSETQ. This CDR3 contains 13 residues. V lost 4 bases, J lost 2 bases, and 3 bases stayed unmatched. The CDR3, as DNA: TGCGCCAGCAGCCGAGGGACTACCTACGAGCAGTACTTC. Translated: CASSRGTTYEQYF.

Regarding this clone: One end of the junction is discordant with germline, which a read error may explain. This chain uses TRBV6-1 with TRBJ1-5; 8 bases align to TRBD1. CDR1 MNHNS and CDR2 SASEGT come from the germline V gene. This CDR3 contains 14 residues. The CDR3: CASREGQGFQPQHF. CDR3 DNA: TGTGCCAGCAGGGAAGGACAGGGTTTTCAGCCCCAGCATTTT.

V and J are TRBV7-3 and TRBJ2-1, with a weak D call TRBD1 (6 bases). Germline V CDR1 and CDR2: SGHTA, FQGTGA. V was clipped by 4 bases and J by 4 bases, with 8 bases between them. This CDR3 comprises 13 residues. The CDR3 DNA reads as TGTGCCAGCAGCTCGGACAGATACAATGAGCAGTTCTTC. Protein sequence: CASSSDRYNEQFF.